This T cell receptor (beta chain) comes out of a study of blood T cell repertoires in COVID-19. Turning to the study itself: COVID-19 samples, acute and convalescent, were from the United States, Italy and Spain. PBMCs, B-cell-depleted T cells, or T cells were the source of the cDNA or gDNA that made up the material.

The assay was immunoSEQ multiplex PCR, and TCRdb's table has in-frame clones only and misses some. Altogether roughly 250,000 clones are present, about nine tenths being singletons, with the ten largest covering approximately 3.3%. CDR3 length equals 16 residues. This TCR was sampled from a woman between 35 and 50 years old with acute or convalescent COVID-19. The sequenced sample was peripheral blood. V and J are TRBV12-1 and TRBJ1-3; the DNA was not used to check the table's D call, TRBD1. TRBV12-1 is given as a pseudogene. The CDR3 bases are TGTGCCAGCAGCTCGGGACAGGACATCTCTGGAAACACCATATATTTT. Protein product: CASSSGQDISGNTIYF.